This TCR beta chain was captured by sequencing in a study of blood T cell repertoires in COVID-19. Across the study: The United States, Italy and Spain were the sources of the acute and convalescent COVID-19 samples. T cells, B-cell-depleted T cells, or PBMCs provided the cDNA or gDNA that served as material.

The germline V gene has CDR1 KGHSH and CDR2 LQKENI. The CDR3 has 16 residues. V was clipped by 3 bases and J by 5 bases; unmatched bases: 6. Original analysis: Amplification from reference gene primers served as the basis for estimated nucleated cell counts. Using immunoSEQ multiplex PCR, the repertoire was profiled, and TCRdb retains in-frame clones only, with some absent. The V and J calls and the clone size are those of that table, but D and trimming were determined from the DNA. The sample has around 46,000 clones, around 87% seen once; the top ten hold roughly 15%. This sequence was found in a human donor in a cohort sampled during active COVID-19. Sequencing was done on a sample of peripheral blood. The chain carries TRBV18 and TRBJ1-4, with 10 positions matching TRBD1. The CDR3 is CASSPNGQGGNEKLFF. The DNA for the CDR3 is TGTGCCAGCTCACCCAACGGACAGGGGGGGAATGAAAAACTGTTTTTT. Looking up the rest from reference TRBV18 and TRBJ1-4 gives the full variable domain: NAGVMQNPRHLVRRRGQEARLRCSPMKGHSHVYWYRQLPEEGLKFMVYLQKENIIDESGMPKERFSAEFPKEGPSILRIQQVVRGDSAAYFCASSPNGQGGNEKLFFGSGTQLSVL.